This T cell receptor (beta chain) is from a study of T cell responses to AZD1222 COVID-19 vaccine. Whole-study results and caveats: The repertoires were collected only after the peak T cell response. Seropositive at baseline were only five or six AZD1222 recipients.

About this clone: The antigen remains undetermined.

The CDR3 sequence is 16 residues long. Germline CDR1 reads SGHNT; CDR2 reads YENEEA. Trimming at V came to 1 base and at J to 5 bases, leaving 6 bases not matched to a gene. TCRdb keeps only in-frame clones here, not all; method: immunoSEQ multiplex PCR. This table has under 70,000 clones, 89% appearing once. The sequencing used peripheral blood, collected 28 days after the second AZD1222 dose. The receptor's source is an adult who received the AZD1222 COVID-19 vaccine. The chain is built from TRBV11-3 and TRBJ2-2; TRBD1 matches at 8 bases. This CDR3 is CASSLGRQGKTGELFF. In nucleotides, the CDR3 is TGTGCCAGCAGCTTAGGCCGACAGGGGAAAACCGGGGAGCTGTTTTTT.